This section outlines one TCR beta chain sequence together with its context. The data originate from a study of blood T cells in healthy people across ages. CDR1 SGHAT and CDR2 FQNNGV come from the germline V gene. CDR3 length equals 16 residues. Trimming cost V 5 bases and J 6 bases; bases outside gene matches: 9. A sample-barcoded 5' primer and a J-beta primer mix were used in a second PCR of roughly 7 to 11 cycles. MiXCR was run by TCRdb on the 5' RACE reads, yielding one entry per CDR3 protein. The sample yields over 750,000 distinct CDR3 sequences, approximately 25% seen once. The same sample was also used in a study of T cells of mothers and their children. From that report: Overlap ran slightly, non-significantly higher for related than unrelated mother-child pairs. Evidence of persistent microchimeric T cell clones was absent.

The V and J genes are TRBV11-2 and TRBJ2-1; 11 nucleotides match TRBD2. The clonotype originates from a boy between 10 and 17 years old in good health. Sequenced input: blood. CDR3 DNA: TGTGCCAGCAGCGCGGTAGCGGGAGGGCCCGGCAATGAGCAGTTCTTC. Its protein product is CASSAVAGGPGNEQFF.